The clone carrying this TCR beta chain has more than one count but fewer than ten. What it binds is unknown. Using immunoSEQ multiplex PCR, the repertoire was profiled, and TCRdb retains in-frame clones only, with some absent. The sample shows some 50,000 clones, about four fifths of them seen only once. The germline V gene encodes CDR1 MNHEY and CDR2 SVGAGI. V lost 5 bases and J lost 9, with 14 bases in between. CDR3 length: 12 residues. The data are from a study of T cells in localized non-small cell lung cancer. Study results and limitations: Appearances in adjacent lung were noted for a median 57 of the top 100 tumor clones. Because only a single region of the tumor was sequenced, heterogeneity remains possible. Maximal T cell clonality occurred in uninvolved adjacent lung, with tumor ranking below it.

The source was peripheral blood mononuclear cells, collected before any cancer treatment. The receptor was derived from a man aged 40 to 69 with stage III lung adenocarcinoma. The chain uses TRBV6-5 and TRBJ2-7, with D possibly being TRBD1 or TRBD2 (6 bases each). In DNA, the CDR3 is TGTGCCAGCAGTAAGGGGGGTAGGGGGCAGTACTTC. Translated, it gives CASSKGGRGQYF.